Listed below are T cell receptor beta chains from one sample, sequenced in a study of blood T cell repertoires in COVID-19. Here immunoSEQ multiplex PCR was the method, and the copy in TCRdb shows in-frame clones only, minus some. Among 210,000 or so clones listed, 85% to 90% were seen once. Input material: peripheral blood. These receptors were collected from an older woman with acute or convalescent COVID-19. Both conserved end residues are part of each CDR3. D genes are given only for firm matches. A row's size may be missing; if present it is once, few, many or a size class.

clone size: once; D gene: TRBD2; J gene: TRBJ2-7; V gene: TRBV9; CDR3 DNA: TGTGCCAGCAGCGTGGGGGGGAACTACGAGCAGTACTTC; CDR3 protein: CASSVGGNYEQYF
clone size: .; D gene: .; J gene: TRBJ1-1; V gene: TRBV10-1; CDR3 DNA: TGCGCCAGCAGTCGGACAGTCAACACTGAAGCTTTCTTT; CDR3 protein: CASSRTVNTEAFF
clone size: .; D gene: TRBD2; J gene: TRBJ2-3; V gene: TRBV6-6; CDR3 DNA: TGTGCCAGCAGTCCCGTGGCGGGGGGCACAGATACGCAGTATTTT; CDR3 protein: CASSPVAGGTDTQYF
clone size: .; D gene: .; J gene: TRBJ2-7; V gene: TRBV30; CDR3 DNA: TGTGCCTCGAAAAGTGGCAGGGCTTCCTACGAGCAGTACTTC; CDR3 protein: CASKSGRASYEQYF
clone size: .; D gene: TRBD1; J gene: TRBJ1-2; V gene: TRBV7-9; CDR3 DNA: TGTGCCAGCAGCGGACAGGGGATGGGCTACACCTTC; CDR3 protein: CASSGQGMGYTF
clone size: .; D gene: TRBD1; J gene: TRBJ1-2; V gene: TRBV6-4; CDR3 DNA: TGTGCCAGCAGTGAATCTACAGGGGGCGGCTATGGCTACACCTTC; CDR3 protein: CASSESTGGGYGYTF
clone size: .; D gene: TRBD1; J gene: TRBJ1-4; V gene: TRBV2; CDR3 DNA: TGTGCCAGCATCAACCGGGACAGGGGGCGTGAAAAACTGTTTTTT; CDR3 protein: CASINRDRGREKLFF
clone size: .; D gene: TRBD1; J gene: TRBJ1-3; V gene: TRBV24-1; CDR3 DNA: TGTGCCACCAGTGGGACAGGGGCCGGAAACACCATATATTTT; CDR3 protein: CATSGTGAGNTIYF
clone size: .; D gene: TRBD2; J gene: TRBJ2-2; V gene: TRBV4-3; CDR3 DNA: TGCGCCAGCAGCCAAGATAGCGGGATCAACACCGGGGAGCTGTTTTTT; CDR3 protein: CASSQDSGINTGELFF
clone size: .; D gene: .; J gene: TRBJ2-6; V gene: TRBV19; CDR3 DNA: TGTGCCAGTACGCGACAGGTCTCTGGGGCCAACGTCCTGACTTTC; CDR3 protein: CASTRQVSGANVLTF
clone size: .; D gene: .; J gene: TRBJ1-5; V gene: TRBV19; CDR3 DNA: TGTGCCAGTAGTATCACAGGGAATCAGCCCCAGCATTTT; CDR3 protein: CASSITGNQPQHF
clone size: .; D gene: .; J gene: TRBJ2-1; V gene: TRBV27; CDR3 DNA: TGTGCCAGCAGTTTTATGGTTGGCGAGCAGTTCTTC; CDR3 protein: CASSFMVGEQFF
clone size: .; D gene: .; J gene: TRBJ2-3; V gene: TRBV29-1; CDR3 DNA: TGCAGCGCCCTCGAGGGTAACACAGATACGCAGTATTTT; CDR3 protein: CSALEGNTDTQYF
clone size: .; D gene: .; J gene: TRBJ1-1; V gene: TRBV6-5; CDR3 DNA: TGTGCCAGCAGCGACTCCGGACGGGGTGAAGCTTTCTTT; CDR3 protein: CASSDSGRGEAFF
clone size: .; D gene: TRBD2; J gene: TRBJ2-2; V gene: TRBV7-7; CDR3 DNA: TGTGCTAGCAGCTTAAGTCCTAGCGGGGGGGCCAACACCGGGGAGCTGTTTTTT; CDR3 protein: CASSLSPSGGANTGELFF
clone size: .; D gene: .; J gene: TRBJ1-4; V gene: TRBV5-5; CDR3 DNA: TGTGCCAGCAGCCCCGGGGGGAGCGAAAAACTGTTTTTT; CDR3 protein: CASSPGGSEKLFF
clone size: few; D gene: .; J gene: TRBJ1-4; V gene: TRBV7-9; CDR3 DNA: TGTGCCAGCAGCTTAGCGCAGCAGCTTGGGGGGGAAAAACTGTTTTTT; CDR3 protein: CASSLAQQLGGEKLFF